This TCR beta chain is drawn from a study of CD8 T cells in ankylosing spondylitis listed by TCRdb under 2017. About the full investigation: The study profiled T cell receptor beta repertoires in healthy donors and ankylosing spondylitis patients to find disease-linked TCR variants. In total, the full study cohort was made up of about 99 healthy donors and about two dozen ankylosing spondylitis patients. Samples of peripheral blood were taken, and for ankylosing spondylitis patients, synovial fluid was collected as well. The full study reports these points: The disease-linked clones were reported to be significantly enriched in matched synovial fluid samples from ankylosing spondylitis patients. Some of the motif variants had been reported before in the synovial fluid and blood of reactive arthritis patients, a finding that suggests common disease-initiation mechanisms. A TCR beta motif of about eight highly homologous amino acid variants appeared characteristic of blood from ankylosing spondylitis patients. In peripheral blood, the disease-linked clones were found at relatively low frequencies and had a CD8+ phenotype.

Reads for this sample came from an Illumina HiSeq 2500. Quantitative 5'-RACE with molecular barcodes was used to prepare TCR beta libraries. Under the source paper's analysis protocol: Disease-linked TCR variants were identified with a new computational method built on a probabilistic model of VDJ rearrangement. TCRdb reworked the public reads: Q25 trimming with fastp, MiXCR clone assembly, productive beta chains retained. Rows merge per CDR3 protein into single entries with the most common DNA and genes. The V and J calls reflect TCRdb's pipeline rather than the authors' work. The sample table lists some 240,000 distinct CDR3 sequences, about 24% of them with a count of one. The ten top clones hold less than 0.75% of the sample. The cysteine opens and the phenylalanine closes a CDR3 of 13 amino acids. The DNA shown is the 39-base CDR3, in frame from base 1. Trimming removed 1 base from V and 7 bases from J, leaving 11 bases between the germline ends. Looking up the germline V gene (reference sequence) yields CDR1 DFQATT and CDR2 SNEGSKA.

In its sample, this clonotype was seen many times. Which antigen it targets is not known. Base qualities are not recorded, but no much larger clone differs from it by a single base. Material for sequencing was blood, either unsorted or a sorted T cell fraction (not recorded which). The clonotype comes from a male donor with ankylosing spondylitis or in good health (not recorded which). Recombination linked TRBV20-1 to TRBJ1-3; the D region possibly corresponds to TRBD1 (5 bases align). The nucleotides read TGCAGTGCTAGAGTCCCAGGGAGGAACACCATATATTTT. It is translated as CSARVPGRNTIYF.